Listed below are T cell receptor beta chains from one sample, sequenced in a study of T cell responses to AZD1222 COVID-19 vaccine. Sequencing used immunoSEQ multiplex PCR; TCRdb keeps in-frame clones, though not all of them. The sample has 130,000 or so clones; around nine tenths are singletons. The sample in question was peripheral blood, obtained on day 0 of AZD1222 vaccination. These receptors were obtained from an adult in good health. Both conserved end residues are part of each CDR3. A D gene is named only where the DNA matches it firmly. Clone sizes are given selectively: once, few, many, or a class where the clone is expanded.

j_call clone_size d_call v_call cdr3_nt cdr3_aa
TRBJ2-1 . . TRBV7-3 TGTGCCAGCAGCTTAAATCCGGGGGTGGTGGTCCTTGGTGAGCAGTTCTTC CASSLNPGVVVLGEQFF
TRBJ1-2 . TRBD1 TRBV19 TGTGCCAGTAGTATTCGGACAGGGGAGAACTATGGCTACACCTTC CASSIRTGENYGYTF
TRBJ2-6 . . TRBV29-1 TGCAGCGTTGCGACAGTTCGTAGTTCGTCGGGGGCCAACGTCCTGACTTTC CSVATVRSSSGANVLTF
TRBJ2-5 . TRBD2 TRBV10-3 TGTGCCATCAGTGTGGCGGGAGCCCAAGAGACCCAGTACTTC CAISVAGAQETQYF
TRBJ1-6 . TRBD1 TRBV28 TGTGCCAGCACCGGGACAGCCAATTCACCCCTCCACTTT CASTGTANSPLHF
TRBJ2-7 . . TRBV7-9 TGTGCCAGCACCTTTTTCGGAACGAGCGAGCAGTACTTC CASTFFGTSEQYF
TRBJ2-3 . TRBD2 TRBV7-8 TGTGCCAGCAGCCCAGGGACTAGCGGGGGCACAGATACGCAGTATTTT CASSPGTSGGTDTQYF
TRBJ2-5 . TRBD2 TRBV4-1 TGCGCCAGCAGCCAAGATGGGCTAGCGGAAGAGACCCAGTACTTC CASSQDGLAEETQYF
TRBJ1-3 . TRBD1 TRBV5-4 TGTGCCAGCAGCTTGGCAGGGGGCAGAAACACCATATATTTT CASSLAGGRNTIYF
TRBJ1-2 . TRBD1 TRBV30 TGTGCCTGGACCCAAGGACAGGGCCTCTATGGCTACACCTTC CAWTQGQGLYGYTF
TRBJ2-3 . . TRBV5-4 TGTGCCAGCAGCTTGGACCCTAGCACAGATACGCAGTATTTT CASSLDPSTDTQYF
TRBJ2-2 . TRBD2 TRBV11-2 TGTGCCAGCAGCCCGACTAGCCGTGTGCGCGGGGAGCTGTTTTTT CASSPTSRVRGELFF
TRBJ2-5 . . TRBV24-1 TGTGCCACCAGTGATTTGGGGCGGGGTGAGACCCAGTACTTC CATSDLGRGETQYF
TRBJ2-7 . TRBD2 TRBV3-1/TRBV3-2 TGTGCCAGCAGTCCCGGGACTACCGAGATCTACGAGCAGTACTTC CASSPGTTEIYEQYF
TRBJ1-4 . . TRBV7-9 TGTGCCAGCAGCTTAGGTTTAGGGCAGGGCTATGAAAAACTGTTTTTT CASSLGLGQGYEKLFF
TRBJ1-6 . . TRBV11-2 TGTGCCAGCAGCCCAGACAGGAGCTCCTATAATTCACCCCTCCACTTT CASSPDRSSYNSPLHF
TRBJ1-4 once . TRBV5-1 TGCGCCAGCAGCCTTCAGGTCAGGACCCCCAATGAAAAACTGTTTTTT CASSLQVRTPNEKLFF
TRBJ2-3 . . TRBV18 TGTGCCAGCTCACCAGGTTCGGACCCCACAGATACGCAGTATTTT CASSPGSDPTDTQYF
TRBJ2-5 . TRBD1 TRBV5-1 TGCGCCAGCAGCTTGGCGGGGACAGGAGGAGAGACCCAGTACTTC CASSLAGTGGETQYF
TRBJ2-7 . . TRBV30 TGTGCCTTGACAGCCTCGAGCTCCTACGAGCAGTACTTC CALTASSSYEQYF